This T cell receptor beta chain was obtained from a study of T cells in Graves' hyperthyroidism and ophthalmopathy (dated by TCRdb to between 2017 and 2020). Regarding the study in general: Peripheral blood samples were taken at initial diagnosis, before any treatment was given. TCR V-J signatures able to tell the groups apart were searched for in a discovery cohort of 95 or so patients, of whom roughly 42 had Graves' ophthalmopathy and around 56 had stable Graves' hyperthyroidism. An independent validation cohort of under 20 hyperthyroidism patients and 17 patients who later progressed to ophthalmopathy tested prospective prediction of ophthalmopathy. The approximately 100 discovery patients were randomly split 7:3 into training and test sets. In addition, the study compared T-cell repertoires in thyroid tissue and in blood from about 6 Graves' hyperthyroidism patients. Once sampling was done, hyperthyroidism patients were given methimazole at a starting dose of 30 mg daily, whereas ophthalmopathy patients were given high-dose intravenous methylprednisolone. According to the paper, TCR Vbeta CDR3 sequencing was carried out on more than 120 peripheral blood samples, which came from over 40 ophthalmopathy, 70 to 80 hyperthyroidism and about 17 progressor patients.

V is trimmed back by 1 base and J by 3 bases, and the junction contains 12 bases that no gene match accounts for. CDR1 and CDR2 (SGHVS, FQNEAQ) derive from the germline V gene. The CDR3 numbers 19 residues from cysteine through phenylalanine. The kept DNA is CDR3 alone, 57 bases in frame from the first base. Remarks on this clonotype: The clone's antigen remains unknown. There are no base qualities to consult, and no much larger clone falls within one base.

The TCR beta CDR3 regions were amplified from RNA transcripts. For the first round of RT-PCR on the TCR CDR3, the HTBI primer set was used together with the Qiagen OneStep RT-PCR kit. Libraries were constructed in a second round of multiplex PCR, after which size selection and purification were performed. Libraries were sequenced paired-end with 100 bp reads on an Illumina HiSeq2000. The original methods were these. SOAPnuke was used to process the raw data, with reads discarded if the reads contained adapters or uncalled bases, had a mean Phred below 15, or lacked an exact constant-primer or identifier match. High-quality paired reads were merged with COPE v1.2.5, and unique nucleotide sequences were defined as clonotypes. MiTCR v1.1 was used to align clonotypes to the IMGT TRBV, TRBD and TRBJ reference segments. Only V-J combinations with frequency above 0.0001, covering 99% to 99.2% of repertoires, were analysed. The TCS score was defined as F50 (clonal expansion) divided by E x V (chaos), with BLOSUM62-based TCRdist calculated between CDR3 peptides within each V-J. Welch's t-statistics and random forest reduced approximately 520 V-J features to about 13, which were used in a naive Bayes classifier (R e1071). Clones were called with MiXCR by TCRdb after fastp trimmed the public reads at Q25, and only in-frame beta chains were retained. Every CDR3 protein is listed once, alongside the most common genes and DNA of its rows. These V and J calls rely on TCRdb rather than the paper's analysis. Present in this sample are 300,000 to 450,000 distinct CDR3 sequences, under 15% of which were seen just once. 32% of the sample belongs to the ten largest clones.

Stable Graves' hyperthyroidism was defined as no progression to ophthalmopathy during 18 months of follow-up. Hyperthyroidism patients were newly diagnosed, with disease duration under 2 months, and aged 18 to 65 years. Any patient with an uncontrolled infection, another autoimmune disease, pregnancy or lactation was excluded. Diagnoses relied on clinical symptoms, serum thyroxine and TRAb, thyroid ultrasound and orbital computed tomography. PBMCs were isolated from approximately 10 ml of fresh peripheral blood by Ficoll-Paque density gradient centrifugation. Total RNA was extracted using Trizol reagent, and RNA quality was assessed on an Agilent 2100 Bioanalyzer. Overall study results and their limits: A model built on a 13 V-J signature distinguished ophthalmopathy from stable hyperthyroidism, reaching around 87% sensitivity and approximately 83% specificity in cross-validation and 80%/75% in testing. Most expanded thyroid clonotypes (frequency above 0.001) were also detected in blood, suggesting blood repertoires may reflect thyroid immune responses. Sample size was not statistically predetermined, and blinding of investigators to group allocation was not performed. In validation, the model predicted progression to ophthalmopathy a median of approximately 6.3 months before onset, with roughly 68% sensitivity and 72.22% specificity.

The clonotype comes from a woman aged 25 to 39 with Graves' hyperthyroidism. The chain couples TRBV7-8 to TRBJ2-7, with 13 middle bases fitting TRBD2. The source material was blood. DNA sequence: TGTGCCAGCAGCTTAGGGACTAGCGGGAGCCCGACGACCCACTACGAGCAGTACTTC. Translation gives CASSLGTSGSPTTHYEQYF.